This paragraph reports one TCR beta chain. This clone appeared a single time. The specificity of this receptor is unknown. Per-base qualities were not stored, and no clone one base away is much larger. Preparation of the library involved the immunoSEQ multiplex PCR assay. For the multiplex PCR, a mixture combining 60 forward primers for TCR Vbeta segments and 13 reverse primers for TCR Jbeta segments was used. A multiplex PCR assay on genomic DNA amplified the CDR3 region of rearranged TCR beta genes. On the Illumina HiSeq System, the amplified TCR beta libraries were sequenced as 87-base-pair reads. Turning to the authors' computational methods: A later analysis tallied roughly 80 million unique TCR beta chains across the 700 or so repertoires, and 10 million to 11 million of those chains were shared by two or more donors. To remove PCR and sequencing errors, raw reads were error-corrected and collapsed into unique sequences using a nearest-neighbor algorithm that merged closely related sequences. Alignment of CDR3 sequences to IMGT reference sequences was used to assign V, D and J gene segments. For a sequence to be retained, a match of at least six nucleotides to both a V gene segment and a J gene segment was required. A rearrangement counted as productive if the CDR3 had no stop codons and remained in frame with V and J, and every other rearrangement counted as non-productive. CDR3 was defined by IMGT convention, running from the second conserved V-encoded cysteine to the conserved J-encoded phenylalanine. The earlier analysis of approximately 500 of the donors excluded sequences that lacked an unambiguous match to a single V gene segment. An earlier analysis of just under 600 of the donors called V segments functional above 56.7% productive rearrangements and segregating when the between-donor standard deviation exceeded 5%. To diagnose cytomegalovirus status from the catalog of TCR beta chain sequences, a statistical classification framework was built. V and J gene assignment, in a later analysis, came from comparing TCR nucleotide sequences with IMGT/GENE-DB human TR gene sequences. The TCRdist pipeline was used in a later analysis to assign CDR3 sequences and most-parsimonious VDJ recombination scenarios. In a later analysis, each TCR beta chain was defined by its CDR3 amino acid sequence together with its V-gene family, and reads without a unique V-gene family were excluded. As a way to deal with suspected cross-contamination and a sequencing artifact, a later analysis dropped hundreds of nucleotide sequences that were highly shared and had low generation probability. In a later analysis, a clonal expansion index for each public chain was calculated from normalized within-repertoire ranks of inferred template counts. Generation probabilities in a later analysis came from a VDJ recombination model fitted to out-of-frame rearrangements, and those results were checked against IGoR. In a later analysis, TCR-TCR, TCR-HLA and TCR-CMV co-occurrence was scored with hypergeometric tests, and a repertoire-size bias correction was applied to TCR pairs. In a later analysis, false discovery rates were estimated by permuting HLA or CMV assignments 20 times. In a later analysis, co-occurring TCRs were grouped using DBSCAN, with TCRdist sequence similarity added in when clustering inside HLA-allele-positive subsets. Co-occurrence clustering excluded repertoires with fewer than 30,000 or more than 120,000 public chains, plus five with anomalous nucleotide sharing. Drawn from immuneACCESS, this table holds only the in-frame rearrangements with V and J called that TCRdb kept. Clones are partly lost; checked studies trace under half to an unresolved V gene and leave the rest unexplained. D and trimming were read from the DNA, whereas the V and J calls and clone size are those reported in that table. This sample has about 110,000 clones in its table, and roughly four fifths of those were observed once. The ten most abundant clones make up more than 20% of the sample.

This specimen comes from a study of cytomegalovirus exposure and HLA in healthy donors (dated by TCRdb to the late 2010s). In the study overall: An earlier analysis of fewer than 750 of the donors reported 276 Gb of sequence data and 95 million to 120 million unique TCR beta sequences obtained from roughly 180 million T cells. An early release that covered more than 550 HLA-typed donors contained about 290 gigabases of sequencing data and about 84 million unique TCR sequences. Of the roughly 400 genotyped donors, 65% to 90% were placed in the genetic ancestry cluster associated with self-reported Caucasian donors. The study aimed to test whether cataloging public T cell receptors could reveal signatures of past pathogen exposure. The study profiled the T cell repertoires of under 850 subjects by immunosequencing and related them to cytomegalovirus serostatus. A separate validation cohort of some 130 different subjects was used in addition to the roughly 700-subject first cohort. High-throughput TCR immunosequencing, statistical association of individual TCRs with disease status, and machine learning were combined to predict cytomegalovirus infection status. To study patterns of TCR occurrence, a later analysis re-analyzed previously published TCR beta repertoires from under 750 donors and added high-resolution HLA genotyping. Rather than using new phenotypic data, the later analysis identified candidate immune exposures from TCR beta sequences and from how often those sequences occurred across donors. An earlier analysis of 587 of the donors used high-throughput TCR beta sequencing to judge whether each TCR beta V gene segment behaved as functional or pseudogenic. Alongside the repertoire data, information on donor age, sex, ethnicity and CMV serostatus was compiled. A later genetic analysis took genome-wide SNP genotypes for about three fifths of the 666 donors and used that subset as a discovery cohort. All discovery cohort repertoires had been generated on a single sequencing platform. Both class I and class II loci were covered by HLA typing, at four-digit resolution. Typing coverage varied by locus: about 629-630 donors for A, B, C, DRB1 and DQB1; approximately 520 for DQA1; over 600 for DPA1; approximately 450 for DPB1. Roughly five DR-DQ haplotypes were handled as single units for association and clustering because linkage in the cohort was strong. Across under 500 genotyped donors of the cohort, an average of about 240,000 unique TCR beta nucleotide sequences per donor were sequenced, and roughly 17% of those sequences were non-productive.

The cohort was made up of 500 to 850 healthy bone marrow donors. At the time of sampling, all cohort members were nominally healthy, though unrecorded immune exposures were likely present. The donor tested CMV seropositive and was one of the 289 seropositive cohort members. Every donor gave a peripheral blood sample, and the peripheral blood mononuclear cells from that sample were used for TCR beta sequencing. Genomic DNA was extracted from the blood cell samples with the Qiagen DNeasy Blood Extraction Kit. The study at large found these results: The study gave a list of some 150 TCR beta chains associated with cytomegalovirus. Most CMV-associated TCR beta chains appeared to be HLA-restricted in a later analysis, and the HLA associations seemed to be driven largely by CMV exposure. In an earlier analysis of several hundred of the donors, most TCR beta V segments were observed in productive rearrangements about 87% or about 30% of the time, broadly matching IMGT annotations. Because some donors lacked HLA typing at each locus, the association tests relied only on the typed subset. Across donors, most TCR sequences were observed very rarely, whereas some public TCRs were present in many individuals. Sequencing depth was assumed to be roughly uniform across donors in the presence/absence analyses, though that assumption may not hold. Assigning TCR associations to individual alleles was difficult when HLA alleles, especially DR and DQ, strongly co-occurred. This cohort had only TCR beta chains sequenced, and the lack of alpha or paired-chain data limited which features could be detected. A few of the identified cytomegalovirus-associated TCR beta chains were confirmed in vitro to be specific for cytomegalovirus antigens. A further reported finding was that TCR beta sequences accurately predicted the HLA-A and HLA-B alleles for most subjects in the first cohort. A later analysis found that TCR association rates varied across HLA loci, with DRB1 alleles showing the most associated TCRs and HLA-C alleles the fewest. It was suggested by the authors that the approach could potentially be generalized to other disease states and immunological phenotypes. CMV serostatus was the only immune exposure information available for the cohort. A later genetic analysis associated a missense DCLRE1C variant with V-gene and J-gene trimming of TCR beta chains, and an independent cohort replicated the association. According to a later genetic analysis, donors in an Asian-associated ancestry cluster had fewer N-insertions in productive TCRs than the approximately 650-donor mean. In a later analysis, HLA-associated TCR beta chains showed more clonal expansion and lower generation probabilities than non-associated chains that were equally common. Because counts were too low, about 18 rarely observed V segments, including chromosome 9 orphons, were left out of the earlier analysis of 500 to 650 of the donors. Linkage disequilibrium might explain the correlated functional status among segregating V segments, but an unknown experimental factor could not be ruled out. A later analysis reported that several top co-occurrence clusters appeared linked to parvovirus B19, influenza, CMV and Epstein-Barr virus. At a false discovery rate of 0.05, a later analysis linked 16,951 TCR beta sequences to specific HLA alleles. A cluster of highly shared sequence variants was judged likely to be a technical artifact of the sequencing pipeline. The 87-base-pair reads could not distinguish some IMGT-functional V segments, including TRBV6-2 and TRBV6-3, so those segments were excluded. The classifier was reported to diagnose cytomegalovirus status with high specificity and sensitivity in both the original cohort and the validation cohort.

CDR1 and CDR2 (MDHEN, SYDVKM) derive from the germline V gene. The CDR3 goes from the cysteine to the phenylalanine over 11 residues. The kept DNA is CDR3 alone, 33 bases in frame from the first base. V was cut back by 6 bases and J by 3 bases, leaving a gap of 5 bases between them. The sequence is built from TRBV28 and TRBJ1-1; the D gene is not confidently resolved. The sample consisted of PBMCs. The sequence was collected from a man younger than 45 in good health and CMV-seropositive. The DNA sequence reads TGTGCCAGCAGACTTGACACTGAAGCTTTCTTT. Its amino acids are CASRLDTEAFF.